This T cell receptor beta chain was found in a study of T-cell memory formation after mild COVID-19. Study-wide findings and caveats: That cross-reactive memory joined was suggested by some responding clones appearing in pre-infection memory. Contracting clones from day 15 to 85 had balanced CD4/CD8; later expanders favoured CD4+.

5'RACE with constant-segment primers built TCRalpha and TCRbeta cDNA libraries with UMIs. One entry per CDR3 protein results from TCRdb running MiXCR on the 5' RACE reads. Among 550,000 to 650,000 distinct CDR3 sequences listed, 15% to 20% were seen once. On this clonotype itself: Its target is unknown.

The receptor comes from an adult woman who had mild COVID-19 (a few samples of this study predate the infection). Cell type and time point are not known. Sequenced sample: PBMCs or a T cell subset sorted from them (not recorded which).

The DNA for the CDR3 is TGTGCCAGCAGCTTACTTACAGGGGTTGGGACTGAAGCTTTCTTT. Protein sequence: CASSLLTGVGTEAFF. J is TRBJ1-1 and V is TRBV5-4; 7 nucleotides agree with TRBD1. The germline gives CDR1 SGHNT, CDR2 YYREEE (reference sequence). Losses at the gene ends were 2 bases for V and 5 bases for J; bases not matched to a gene: 9. There are 15 residues in the CDR3.